This T cell receptor (beta chain) was recorded in a study of CD8+ T cells in alopecia areata. RNA was isolated and reverse transcribed to cDNA, the sequencing template. Measured with immunoSEQ multiplex PCR; TCRdb has only the in-frame clones, and not every one. The table includes around 200,000 clones, 58% detected once. Treatment here: oral pan-JAK inhibitor, 5-10 mg twice daily. A FACSAria was used to sort CD4+ and CD8+ T cells. These cells came from PBMCs. Germline trimming cut 2 bases from V and 2 bases from J; bases unmatched to any gene: 4. Germline CDR1 reads SNHLY; CDR2 reads FYNNEI. The CDR3 loop spans 15 amino acids. Study findings and constraints: An increase in clonality over normal scalp was evident in lesional scalp, especially alopecia totalis/universalis.

Notes on this clone: Its specificity is not known.

The source material was CD8+ T cells sorted from blood, sampled at week 24, from a patient treated with tofacitinib. This TCR was sampled from a human donor with alopecia areata. The chain employs TRBV2 and TRBJ2-3; TRBD2 aligns across 7 bases. The CDR3 bases are TGTGCCAGCAGTGAATGGCGGGGGACCACAGATACGCAGTATTTT. Its translation is CASSEWRGTTDTQYF.